Below, 13 T cell receptor beta chains from the same sample are listed, as sequenced in a study of T cell responses to AZD1222 COVID-19 vaccine. Some clones are missing from TCRdb's copy, which holds only in-frame ones; the method was immunoSEQ multiplex PCR. The sample lists about 94,000 clones, around 89% occurring once. The sequencing used peripheral blood, collected on day 0 of AZD1222 vaccination. Receptor source: an adult in good health.

The chain uses TRBV14 and TRBJ1-4; tentatively, D is TRBD1 (5 bases). Per the germline V gene, CDR1 is SGHDN and CDR2 is FVKESK. The CDR3 sequence is 15 residues long. Trimming removed 4 bases at V and 0 bases at J, with 9 bases between. DNA for the CDR3: TGTGCCAGCAGCCCCCCGGGACCAACTAATGAAAAACTGTTTTTT. Protein: CASSPPGPTNEKLFF.

This chain connects TRBV12-3 or TRBV12-4 to TRBJ2-2; unclear D gene. CDR3 length equals 12 residues. V was clipped by 1 base and J by 5 bases, with 2 bases between them. The CDR3 is CASSLGTGELFF. CDR3 nucleotides: TGTGCCAGCAGTTTAGGTACCGGGGAGCTGTTTTTT.

V usage is TRBV5-1 and J usage is TRBJ1-3; D unclear. Trimming cost V 4 bases and J 3 bases, with 8 bases left between them. Germline lookup yields CDR1 SGHRS and CDR2 YFSETQ. CDR3 length equals 13 residues. The CDR3 DNA reads as TGCGCCAGCAGCGACCTAGGTGGAAACACCATATATTTT. Translation: CASSDLGGNTIYF. The full variable domain, completed using reference TRBV5-1 and TRBJ1-3, is KAGVTQTPRYLIKTRGQQVTLSCSPISGHRSVSWYQQTPGQGLQFLFEYFSETQRNKGNFPGRFSGRQFSNSRSEMNVSTLELGDSALYLCASSDLGGNTIYFGEGSWLTVV.

CDR3 DNA: TGTGCCAGCAGTGTTGGGGGGGCATGGGAGACCCAGTACTTC. Encoded protein: CASSVGGAWETQYF. The chain links TRBV19 to TRBJ2-5; D perhaps matches TRBD2 (7 bases). V lost 9 bases, J lost 5 bases, and 19 bases lay in between. This CDR3 comprises 14 residues. The germline gives CDR1 LNHDA, CDR2 SQIVND (reference sequence).

This chain connects TRBV19 to TRBJ1-6; D gene uncertain. This CDR3 region has 15 residues. Trimming stripped 3 bases from V and 6 bases from J, with 12 bases between. The germline V gene encodes CDR1 LNHDA and CDR2 SQIVND (reference sequence). The CDR3 loop reads CASSMGRLTNSPLHF. Written as DNA, the CDR3 is TGTGCCAGTAGTATGGGCCGCCTGACTAATTCACCCCTCCACTTT.

V usage is TRBV7-2 and J usage is TRBJ1-2; weak D call: TRBD1 (5 bases). V was cut by 0 bases and J by 2 bases, with 13 bases left in between. Per germline, CDR1 SGHTA and CDR2 FQGNSA. The CDR3 length is 16 residues. The CDR3: CASSLALRGNNYGYTF. The DNA for the CDR3 is TGTGCCAGCAGCTTAGCGTTGAGGGGAAACAACTATGGCTACACCTTC.

The rearrangement joins TRBV30 to TRBJ1-2, with D uncertain. The CDR3 has 13 amino acids. V was clipped by 0 bases and J by 4 bases, with 9 bases between them. Germline V gene sequence: CDR1 GTSNPN, CDR2 SVGIG (reference sequence). CDR3 amino acids: CAWSVQSTYGYTF. CDR3 bases: TGTGCCTGGAGTGTACAAAGTACCTATGGCTACACCTTC.

J is TRBJ2-5 and V is TRBV7-6, with D perhaps TRBD2 (5 bases). V lost 2 bases and J lost 3, with 19 bases in between. Germline CDR1 reads SGHVS; CDR2 reads FNYEAQ. This CDR3 contains 17 residues. The CDR3 DNA is TGTGCCAGCAGCTTATTAAACGCAGGACTCACCAAAGAGACCCAGTACTTC. It is translated as CASSLLNAGLTKETQYF.

The J gene is TRBJ1-5, the V gene TRBV27; D not certain. The CDR3 loop spans 14 amino acids. The ends were cut back, 2 bases at V and 1 base at J, with 6 bases in the middle. From germline, CDR1 is MNHEY and CDR2 SMNVEV (reference sequence). CDR3 loop: CASSLARSNQPQHF. The CDR3 DNA reads TGTGCCAGCAGTTTAGCGCGAAGCAATCAGCCCCAGCATTTT.

This rearrangement joins TRBV15 to TRBJ1-2, with D unclear. Germline values: CDR1 LNHNV, CDR2 YYDKDF (reference sequence). Trimming took off 7 bases at V and 3 bases at J, with 15 bases between the two ends. The CDR3 contains 14 residues. As DNA, the CDR3 is TGTGCCACCACCCCTCAGATAAAGGACTATGGCTACACCTTC. It specifies CATTPQIKDYGYTF.

In DNA, the CDR3 is TGTGCCAGCAGCTCGACGACAGGGGCTATTTCTGATGGCTACACCTTC. Amino acids: CASSSTTGAISDGYTF. This chain links TRBV7-9 with TRBJ1-2, with 8 nucleotides matching TRBD1. The CDR3 is 16 residues long. V was pared by 4 bases and J by 6 bases, with 13 bases of the junction left unmatched. Germline loops: CDR1 SEHNR, CDR2 FQNEAQ (reference sequence).

A remark on this clone: The junction and the germline gene differ at one end; a read error may be behind it. The chain is built from TRBV10-1 and TRBJ2-7; D unresolved. CDR1 is WNHNN and CDR2 is SYGVQD in the germline V gene (reference sequence). The CDR3 loop spans 11 amino acids. Here the CDR3 DNA reads TGCGCCACCACCTTTCAGGACCCCAGGTCCTTC. Amino acid sequence: CATTFQDPRSF.

V and J are TRBV6-2 or TRBV6-3 and TRBJ1-4; no firm D call. The germline V and J ends were trimmed by 2 bases and 8 bases, with 15 bases remaining between them. This CDR3 has 15 residues. Germline CDR1 reads MNHEY; CDR2 reads SVGEGT. Here the CDR3 DNA reads TGTGCCAGCAGTTACCCGACGGCCGGGCGGGAAAAACTGTTTTTT. Its protein is CASSYPTAGREKLFF.